The present T cell receptor (beta chain) was sequenced within a study of CD8+ T cells in alopecia areata. cDNA reverse transcribed from extracted RNA served as the sequencing template. The protocol was immunoSEQ multiplex PCR, while the TCRdb copy is restricted to in-frame clones and leaves out a portion. The sample has 150,000 to 250,000 clones, 50% to 60% seen once. Treatment given: oral pan-JAK inhibitor, 5-10 mg twice daily. CDR3 size: 13 residues. Per the germline V gene, CDR1 is SQVTM and CDR2 is ANQGSEA. V was trimmed by 7 bases and J by 3 bases, leaving 13 bases between them. V and J are TRBV29-1 and TRBJ1-3; no definite D call. This clonotype was obtained from a human donor with alopecia areata. The sample consisted of CD4+ T cells sorted from blood, taken at week 4, from a patient treated with tofacitinib. The CDR3 sequence: CSGTRTGGNTIYF. CDR3 in DNA: TGCAGCGGGACGCGGACGGGTGGAAACACCATATATTTT.